This TCR beta chain was observed in a study of T cells in Graves' hyperthyroidism and ophthalmopathy. Points from the study as a whole: Model-based prediction identified ophthalmopathy a median approximately 6 months prior to its onset.

Regions amplified from RNA transcripts were the TCR beta CDR3 regions. An initial round of RT-PCR targeting the TCR CDR3 relied on the HTBI primer set. TCRdb independently ran MiXCR on the multiplex PCR reads; one entry per CDR3 protein. The data contain hundreds of thousands of distinct CDR3 sequences, about a sixth of them singletons. The germline CDR1 and CDR2 sequences are LNHNV and YYDKDF (reference sequence). The CDR3 runs to 16 residues. This clonotype was observed a few times. Antigen specificity is unknown. Germline and junction disagree at one end, which may indicate a read error. This chain connects TRBV15 to TRBJ2-1; TRBD2 might be the D (6 bases). This receptor was taken from a woman aged 18-29 years with Graves' hyperthyroidism. What was sequenced was blood. CDR3 loop: CATSGEAWGVYNEQFF. CDR3 nucleotides: TGTGCCACCAGCGGAGAGGCCTGGGGGGTTTACAATGAGCAGTTCTTC.